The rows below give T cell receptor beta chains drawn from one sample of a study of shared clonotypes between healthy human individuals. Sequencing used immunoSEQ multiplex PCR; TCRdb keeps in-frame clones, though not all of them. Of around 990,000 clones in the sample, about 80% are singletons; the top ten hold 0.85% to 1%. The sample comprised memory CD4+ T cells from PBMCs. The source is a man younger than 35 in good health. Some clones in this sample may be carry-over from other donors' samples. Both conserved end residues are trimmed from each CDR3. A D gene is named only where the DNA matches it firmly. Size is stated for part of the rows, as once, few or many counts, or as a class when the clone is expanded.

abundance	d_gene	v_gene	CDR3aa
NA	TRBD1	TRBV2	ASSGTGGEQPQH
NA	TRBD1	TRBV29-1	SGQQGARDEQY
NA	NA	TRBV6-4	ASSDLRTVPFDEQF
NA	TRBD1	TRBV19	ASSMGQGGGYT
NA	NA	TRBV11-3	ASSLDRSEQF
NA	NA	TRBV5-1	ASSLVGDHYGYT
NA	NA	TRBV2	AGQKTGELF
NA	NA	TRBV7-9	ASTKGGYGYT
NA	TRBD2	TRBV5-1	ASSTGGYNEQF
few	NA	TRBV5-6	ASSMAPYGYT
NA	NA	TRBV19	ASSIMRPTEAF
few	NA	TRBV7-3	ASSASPGYTEAF
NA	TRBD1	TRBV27	ASSGDRETGIQY
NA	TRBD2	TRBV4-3	ASSPRLAGSSYNEQF
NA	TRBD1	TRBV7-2	ASSLVRQGAYEQY
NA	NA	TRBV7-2	ASSFSSPPDTQY
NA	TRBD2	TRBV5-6	ASSSSGGTGELF
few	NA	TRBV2	ASSEAHSGTAF
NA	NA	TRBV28	ASSFTGALPEQY
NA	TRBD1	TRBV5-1	ASGSEPGQGTDTQY
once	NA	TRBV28	ASSLLAGRTDQPQH
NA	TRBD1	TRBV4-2	ASSPDRGFYGGELF
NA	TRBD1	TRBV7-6	ASSLEGAGIYNSPLH
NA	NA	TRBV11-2	ASSLEAGRNTEAF
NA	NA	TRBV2	ASGGAGQETQY
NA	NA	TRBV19	ASSIGGTAGQPQH
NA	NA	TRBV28	ASSGTKNYGYT
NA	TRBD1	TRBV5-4	ASRLDRGKLF
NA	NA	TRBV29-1	SVEDGDRYGYT
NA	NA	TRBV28	ASSSNDEKLF
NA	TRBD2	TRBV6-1	ASRGGSSYNEQF
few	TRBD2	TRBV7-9	ASSLGLGGGPDEQY
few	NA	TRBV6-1	ATLTGSMNTEAF
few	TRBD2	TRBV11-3	ASSWTSGSNEQF
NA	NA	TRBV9	ASSVGYSEKLF
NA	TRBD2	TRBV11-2	ASSLGGAGVSSGTDTQY
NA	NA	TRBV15	ATSRTGVTQY
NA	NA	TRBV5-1	ASSFGQGSETQY
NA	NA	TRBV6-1	AITLGSQETQY
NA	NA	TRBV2	ASRAEGGLDTEAF
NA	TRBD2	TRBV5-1	ASSLEGLAVGVDEQY
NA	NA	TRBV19	ASSISGATDTQY
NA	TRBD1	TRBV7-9	ASSSSTGVRQPQH
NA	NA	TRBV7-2	ASSLSVVNQPQH
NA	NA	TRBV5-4	ASSHNSDQPQH
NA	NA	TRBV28	ASSFVTDPEAF
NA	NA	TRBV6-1	ASMKLQEQH
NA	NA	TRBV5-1	ASSDGSGTNTGELF
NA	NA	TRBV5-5	ASSSVAYTGELF
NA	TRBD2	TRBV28	ASSSSGRAFTGELF
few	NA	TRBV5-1	ASSLVSRNTGELF
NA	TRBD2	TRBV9	ASSVGRTSGITDTQY
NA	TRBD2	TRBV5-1	ASSLATSGSSDTQY
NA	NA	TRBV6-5	ASSLTGAGELF
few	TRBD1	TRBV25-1	ASRDSGTVYGYT
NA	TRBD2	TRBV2	ASSVAGGPADTQY